These 12 T cell receptor beta chains originate from one sample sequenced in a study of T cell responses to AZD1222 COVID-19 vaccine. Only in-frame clones appear in the TCRdb table, and some are missing; sequencing was by immunoSEQ multiplex PCR. The sample lists 150,000 or so clones; 80% to 95% were seen once. The specimen was peripheral blood, collected on day 0 of AZD1222 vaccination. These receptors were taken from an adult in good health.

The genes are TRBV19 and TRBJ1-1; perhaps TRBD1 as D (6 bases). Germline V gene lookup returns CDR1 LNHDA and CDR2 SQIVND (reference sequence). The CDR3 totals 13 residues. The V end was cut by 4 bases, the J end by 6 bases, with 12 bases between. The CDR3 here is CASSTLGGSEAFF. CDR3 sequence (DNA): TGTGCCAGTAGTACATTAGGGGGGTCTGAAGCTTTCTTT.

The V and J genes are TRBV2 and TRBJ1-3, with 8 bases matching TRBD1. CDR1 and CDR2 from the germline V gene are SNHLY and FYNNEI. V lost 6 bases and J lost 2; bases outside the gene matches: 0. This CDR3 contains 13 residues. The CDR3 nucleotides are TGTGCCAGCAGGGACAGGGCTGGAAACACCATATATTTT. It specifies CASRDRAGNTIYF.

The V gene is TRBV10-2, the J gene TRBJ1-5; no firm D call. Per the germline V gene, CDR1 is WSHSY and CDR2 is SAAADI. The CDR3 covers 16 residues. V was trimmed by 6 bases and J by 3 bases, leaving 18 bases between them. This CDR3 reads CASRPRANRDNQPQHF. The CDR3 region has the DNA TGCGCCAGCAGGCCCCGGGCAAATCGGGACAATCAGCCCCAGCATTTT.

This chain's CDR3 is CASSLSLVGTEGGNTIYF. For the CDR3, the DNA is TGTGCCAGCAGCTTGTCTCTGGTCGGGACGGAAGGTGGGAACACCATATATTTT. The chain is built from TRBV7-8 and TRBJ1-3; D is possibly TRBD1 (5 bases). The CDR3 sequence is 18 residues long. The V end lost 3 bases, the J end lost 7 bases, and 25 bases lay between the germline ends. The germline CDR1 and CDR2 sequences are SGHVS and FQNEAQ.

The chain recombines TRBV5-1 with TRBJ2-1, with 9 bases matching TRBD2. Germline V gene lookup returns CDR1 SGHRS and CDR2 YFSETQ. The V and J ends lost 0 bases and 8 bases, in that order; junction bases with no gene match: 9. The CDR3 spans 16 residues. The CDR3 here is CASSLDGAGGWDEQFF. The CDR3 DNA follows: TGCGCCAGCAGCTTGGATGGAGCGGGGGGATGGGATGAGCAGTTCTTC.

This clone came up a few times. V is TRBV15 and J is TRBJ1-1; no clear D gene. The CDR3 loop spans 14 amino acids. V was clipped by 3 bases and J by 2 bases, with 10 bases between them. Germline values: CDR1 LNHNV, CDR2 YYDKDF (reference sequence). CDR3 protein: CATSSPSSNTEAFF. CDR3 DNA: TGTGCCACCAGCAGTCCCTCATCCAACACTGAAGCTTTCTTT.

There are a few counts of this clone. The gene calls are TRBV10-3 and TRBJ1-3, with 11 bases lining up with TRBD1. The CDR3 contains 12 residues. From germline, CDR1 is ENHRY and CDR2 SYGVKD. The J segment lost 8 bases and the V segment lost 7 bases, leaving 1 base of the junction unmatched. DNA for the CDR3: TGTGCCATCAAGGGACAGGGGGACACCATATATTTT. Amino acid sequence: CAIKGQGDTIYF.

The chain combines TRBV9 with TRBJ1-3; TRBD1 is a possible D gene (6 bases). V dropped 0 bases and J dropped 0 bases, with 13 bases sitting between them. This CDR3 region has 17 residues. Germline V gene sequence: CDR1 SGDLS, CDR2 YYNGEE. CDR3 loop: CASSVGGGRSSGNTIYF. Written as DNA, the CDR3 is TGTGCCAGCAGCGTAGGAGGGGGACGTAGCTCTGGAAACACCATATATTTT.

The chain recombines TRBV18 with TRBJ1-1; the match to TRBD1 covers 10 bases. The CDR3 is 17 residues long. Trimming at V came to 0 bases and at J to 1 base, leaving 5 bases not matched to a gene. Germline CDR1 is KGHSH and CDR2 is LQKENI. The CDR3 region is CASSPPDRGLGNTEAFF. In DNA form, the CDR3 reads TGTGCCAGCTCACCACCCGACAGGGGGCTTGGGAACACTGAAGCTTTCTTT.

Comments on this clone: This sample also contains other DNA sequences that code for the same CDR3. J is TRBJ1-5 and V is TRBV9; TRBD1 is a possible D gene (5 bases). This CDR3 has 14 amino acids. Germline CDR1 reads SGDLS; CDR2 reads YYNGEE. V lost 0 bases, J lost 1 base, and 5 bases lay in between. CDR3 DNA: TGTGCCAGCAGCGTAGGGGGCAGCAATCAGCCCCAGCATTTT. Translated: CASSVGGSNQPQHF. Variable domain in full (rest from reference TRBV9 and TRBJ1-5): DSGVTQTPKHLITATGQRVTLRCSPRSGDLSVYWYQQSLDQGLQFLIQYYNGEERAKGNILERFSAQQFPDLHSELNLSSLELGDSALYFCASSVGGSNQPQHFGDGTRLSIL.

This clone was seen once. This rearrangement joins TRBV9 to TRBJ1-6; possibly TRBD1 for D (6 bases). The CDR3 has 14 residues. V gave up 0 bases and J gave up 10 bases, with 11 bases separating them. Germline assignment: CDR1 SGDLS and CDR2 YYNGEE. The CDR3 sequence is CASSVVGTRSPLHF. CDR3 DNA: TGTGCCAGCAGCGTAGTCGGGACACGCTCACCCCTCCACTTT.

V usage is TRBV4-3 and J usage is TRBJ1-3; D possibly corresponds to TRBD1 (6 bases). The V end was cut by 2 bases, the J end by 4 bases, with 15 bases between. The CDR3 is made up of 16 amino acids. Germline CDR1 LGHNA, CDR2 YSLEER. This chain's CDR3 is CASSQTFTGRGNTIYF. In DNA form, the CDR3 reads TGCGCCAGCAGCCAAACTTTTACAGGGAGAGGAAACACCATATATTTT.